This TCR beta chain was captured by sequencing in a study of blood T cell repertoires in COVID-19. Study summary: The samples span acute and convalescent COVID-19 from the United States, Italy and Spain. PBMCs, B-cell-depleted T cells, or T cells provided the cDNA or gDNA that made up the material.

There are a few counts of this clone. Original processing methods: Nucleated cell number was recorded as an estimate derived from reference gene primer amplification. Sequencing was performed with immunoSEQ multiplex PCR; in TCRdb, only in-frame clones are kept and a portion is missing. V and J calls plus clone size are reproduced from that table; the DNA served to infer D and trimming. The table has around 110,000 clones, around 80% seen once. V lost 5 bases to trimming and J lost 2 bases, with 18 bases between them. CDR3 length equals 17 residues. CDR1 is SEHNR and CDR2 is FQNEAQ in the germline V gene (reference sequence).

The V and J genes are TRBV7-9 and TRBJ2-2; D might be TRBD1 (6 bases). This TCR derives from a man in his 70s with acute or convalescent COVID-19. The sequenced material came from peripheral blood. DNA of the CDR3: TGTGCCAGCAGCCAGCCGACCAGGGACATAAACACCGGGGAGCTGTTTTTT. Translation: CASSQPTRDINTGELFF. Together with reference TRBV7-9 and TRBJ2-2, the CDR3 gives the full variable domain: DTGVSQNPRHKITKRGQNVTFRCDPISEHNRLYWYRQTLGQGPEFLTYFQNEAQLEKSRLLSDRFSAERPKGSFSTLEIQRTEQGDSAMYLCASSQPTRDINTGELFFGEGSRLTVL.